These 6 T cell receptor beta chains came from one sample sequenced in a study of T cell responses to AZD1222 COVID-19 vaccine. The data were produced by immunoSEQ multiplex PCR, yet TCRdb's version contains in-frame clones alone and is incomplete. In the table there are about 130,000 clones, roughly 91% of which are singletons. This specimen was peripheral blood, taken on day 0 of MenACWY control vaccination. The receptors derive from an adult in good health.

This sequence joins TRBV2 and TRBJ2-7; 9 bases match TRBD1. Germline V lookup: CDR1 SNHLY, CDR2 FYNNEI. There are 15 residues in the CDR3. J was trimmed by 3 bases and V by 6 bases; bases with no gene match: 9. CDR3 nucleotide sequence: TGTGCCAGCAGCCAGACAGGGGGGAATAACTACGAGCAGTACGTC. Amino acid sequence: CASSQTGGNNYEQYV.

This chain connects TRBV6-2 or TRBV6-3 to TRBJ2-7; D is perhaps TRBD2 (6 bases). V shed 5 bases and J shed 4 bases, with 12 bases lying between them. This CDR3 is 13 amino acids long. Germline CDR1 is MNHEY and CDR2 is SVGEGT. CDR3 in amino acids: CASSTRDSYEQYF. Here the CDR3 DNA reads TGTGCCAGCAGTACCCGGGACTCTTACGAGCAGTACTTC.

The rearrangement joins TRBV5-1 to TRBJ2-5; D is possibly TRBD1 or TRBD2 (5 bases each). V gave up 0 bases and J gave up 0 bases, with 15 bases separating them. The CDR3 contains 17 residues. Looked up from germline, CDR1 is SGHRS and CDR2 is YFSETQ. The CDR3 protein is CASSLDPGPKYQETQYF. Here the CDR3 DNA reads TGCGCCAGCAGCTTGGATCCGGGACCCAAGTACCAAGAGACCCAGTACTTC.

This clone was seen just once. The chain carries TRBV20-1 and TRBJ2-7; D could derive from TRBD1 or TRBD2 (5 bases each). V dropped 3 bases and J dropped 0 bases, with 12 bases sitting between them. CDR1 is DFQATT and CDR2 is SNEGSKA in the germline V gene (reference sequence). The CDR3 is made up of 14 amino acids. The CDR3 here is CSASGTVSSYEQYV. The CDR3 DNA sequence: TGCAGTGCTAGTGGGACGGTGAGCTCCTACGAGCAGTACGTC.

The chain carries TRBV5-6 and TRBJ2-3; 10 bases fit TRBD2. Trimming cost V 1 base and J 5 bases; bases outside gene matches: 7. The CDR3 is 16 amino acids. Germline CDR1 and CDR2: SGHDT and YYEEEE. Here the CDR3 reads CASSLKASGSRDTQYF. Here the CDR3 DNA reads TGTGCCAGCAGCTTGAAGGCTAGCGGGAGTCGAGATACGCAGTATTTT.

This sequence joins TRBV29-1 and TRBJ1-2, with D possibly being TRBD1 (6 bases). Per germline, CDR1 SQVTM and CDR2 ANQGSEA. V was pared by 6 bases and J by 8 bases, with 13 bases between. This CDR3 region has 11 residues. CDR3 protein: CSVGAADGYTF. The CDR3 coding sequence is TGCAGCGTGGGGGCGGCAGACGGCTACACCTTC.